What follows are 15 T cell receptor beta chains derived from one specimen sequenced in a study of cytomegalovirus exposure and HLA in healthy donors. Primers: 60 Vbeta forward and 13 Jbeta reverse. Clones were read by immunoSEQ multiplex PCR, and TCRdb kept only the in-frame ones, dropping some. The data show 95,000 to 110,000 clones, approximately 80% seen once. Sequenced: PBMCs. The receptors come from a male donor in good health and CMV-seronegative.

The rearrangement uses TRBV5-1 and TRBJ2-7; D is uncertain. Trimming removed 3 bases from V and 3 bases from J, with 10 bases in between. CDR1 is SGHRS, CDR2 YFSETQ, per germline. This CDR3 comprises 13 residues. The DNA of the CDR3 is TGCGCCAGCAGCTCCAACACAAACTACGAGCAGTACTTC. Its translation is CASSSNTNYEQYF.

This chain links TRBV7-9 with TRBJ1-2, with a weak D call TRBD1 (5 bases). The V end lost 5 bases, the J end lost 7 bases, and 14 bases lay between the germline ends. CDR1 is SEHNR, CDR2 FQNEAQ, per germline (reference sequence). This CDR3 contains 13 residues. CDR3 coding DNA: TGTGCCAGCAGCCCCTTCCTGGGGGGTGGCTACACCTTC. This sequence encodes CASSPFLGGGYTF.

The genes are TRBV5-4 and TRBJ2-5; 7 nucleotides agree with TRBD2. This CDR3 has 13 residues. V lost 4 bases, J lost 1 base, and 1 base stayed unmatched. Germline assignment: CDR1 SGHNT and CDR2 YYREEE (reference sequence). The CDR3 sequence is CASSRLAQETQYF. CDR3 DNA sequence: TGTGCCAGCAGCCGACTAGCCCAAGAGACCCAGTACTTC.

The J gene is TRBJ1-1, the V gene TRBV7-9, with D tentatively TRBD1 (6 bases). V lost 5 bases and J lost 3, with 19 bases in between. The CDR3 is 16 residues long. Germline CDR1 SEHNR, CDR2 FQNEAQ (reference sequence). CDR3 sequence: CASSPTGHRVDTEAFF. CDR3 bases: TGTGCCAGCAGCCCAACGGGACACCGGGTGGACACTGAAGCTTTCTTT.

The chain has TRBV19 and TRBJ2-1; D perhaps matches TRBD1 (6 bases). V lost 4 bases and J 6 bases, leaving 16 bases between the germline ends. This CDR3 comprises 15 residues. Per germline, CDR1 LNHDA and CDR2 SQIVND (reference sequence). CDR3 region: CASSKLGARGNEQFF. For the CDR3, the DNA is TGTGCCAGTAGTAAGCTGGGGGCACGGGGCAATGAGCAGTTCTTC.

This clone was detected only a few times. This sequence joins TRBV2 and TRBJ1-1, with unresolved D. The CDR3 runs to 11 residues. Trimming left V 3 bases short and J 7 bases short, with 6 bases between. Germline CDR1 and CDR2: SNHLY and FYNNEI. The CDR3 sequence is CASSDSFEAFF. CDR3 nucleotides: TGTGCCAGCAGTGACTCTTTTGAAGCTTTCTTT.

The table lists this clone with a few counts. This chain uses TRBV5-1 with TRBJ2-1; D is uncertain. This CDR3 is 12 amino acids long. Trimming cost V 4 bases and J 7 bases, with 9 bases left between them. CDR1 SGHRS and CDR2 YFSETQ come from the germline V gene. The CDR3 is CASSRSMNEQFF. CDR3 coding DNA: TGCGCCAGCAGCCGGAGCATGAATGAGCAGTTCTTC.

The chain employs TRBV7-9 and TRBJ2-1; 14 bases fit TRBD2. The CDR3 consists of 18 residues. Unmatched junction bases numbered 12, after V lost 4 bases and J lost 7 bases. Germline V gives CDR1 SEHNR, CDR2 FQNEAQ (reference sequence). The CDR3 sequence: CASSSLLAGTSGSNEQFF. The CDR3 DNA follows: TGTGCCAGCAGCTCCCTCCTCGCCGGGACTAGCGGGAGTAATGAGCAGTTCTTC. Combining the CDR3 with reference TRBV7-9 and TRBJ2-1 gives the whole variable domain DTGVSQNPRHKITKRGQNVTFRCDPISEHNRLYWYRQTLGQGPEFLTYFQNEAQLEKSRLLSDRFSAERPKGSFSTLEIQRTEQGDSAMYLCASSSLLAGTSGSNEQFFGPGTRLTVL.

The V call is TRBV7-9, the J call TRBJ2-2; TRBD2 matches at 10 bases. The trim removed 3 bases at V and 6 bases at J, leaving 4 bases unmatched. The germline V gene has CDR1 SEHNR and CDR2 FQNEAQ (reference sequence). The length of the CDR3 is 15 residues. In nucleotides, the CDR3 is TGTGCCAGCAGCTTCGCTAGCGGGAGTCCCGGGGAGCTGTTTTTT. Its protein product is CASSFASGSPGELFF.

This chain uses TRBV20-1 with TRBJ2-5, with 7 nucleotides matching TRBD2. The CDR3 runs to 11 residues. V lost 4 bases, J lost 7 bases, and 3 bases stayed unmatched. Germline CDR1 is DFQATT and CDR2 is SNEGSKA (reference sequence). This CDR3 reads CSAKRDGTQYF. CDR3 coding DNA: TGCAGTGCTAAGCGGGACGGGACCCAGTACTTC.

The genes are TRBV21-1 and TRBJ2-7; no DNA check was done on the table's D call, TRBD1. TRBV21-1 is a documented pseudogene. This CDR3 is built from 13 residues. The DNA for the CDR3 is TGTGCCAGCAGGCGAACAGGGTCCTACGAGCAGTACTTC. Amino acids: CASRRTGSYEQYF.

This clone showed up just a few times. The rearrangement links TRBV30 to TRBJ2-1; TRBD2 matches at 7 bases. The V segment lost 0 bases and the J segment 6 bases; nucleotides outside the gene matches: 8. The CDR3 consists of 15 residues. Germline CDR1 is GTSNPN and CDR2 is SVGIG (reference sequence). The CDR3, as DNA: TGTGCCTGGAGTGTACTTGGCGGGAGTGGCAATGAGCAGTTCTTC. Its translation: CAWSVLGGSGNEQFF.

This chain's CDR3 is CASSPHKGAGGYTF. In nucleotides, the CDR3 is TGTGCCAGCAGCCCTCACAAGGGGGCGGGTGGCTACACCTTC. The J gene is TRBJ1-2, the V gene TRBV11-2, with 7 bases matching TRBD1. The CDR3 is 14 residues long. Germline V gives CDR1 SGHAT, CDR2 FQNNGV. After removal of 5 bases from V and 7 bases from J, the junction contained 10 bases not matched to a gene. The variable domain in full, completed from reference TRBV11-2 and TRBJ1-2, reads EAGVAQSPRYKIIEKRQSVAFWCNPISGHATLYWYQQILGQGPKLLIQFQNNGVVDDSQLPKDRFSAERLKGVDSTLKIQPAKLEDSAVYLCASSPHKGAGGYTFGSGTRLTVV.

This rearrangement joins TRBV7-9 to TRBJ2-3, with 15 positions matching TRBD2. This CDR3 is 16 amino acids long. With V trimmed by 5 bases and J by 3 bases, 3 bases remained unmatched. CDR1 is SEHNR, CDR2 FQNEAQ, per germline (reference sequence). The CDR3 here is CASSPGLAGGTDTQYF. In nucleotides, the CDR3 is TGTGCCAGCAGCCCCGGACTAGCGGGAGGGACAGATACGCAGTATTTT.

V is TRBV7-8 and J is TRBJ2-2; D remains ambiguous. CDR3 length equals 13 residues. Germline V gives CDR1 SGHVS, CDR2 FQNEAQ. Trimming stripped 5 bases from V and 7 bases from J, with 11 bases between. CDR3 DNA sequence: TGTGCCAGCAGCGTTTCGGGTAGCGGGGAGCTGTTTTTT. This encodes CASSVSGSGELFF.